This is a list of T cell receptor beta chains from one sample in a study of cytomegalovirus exposure and HLA in healthy donors. TCRdb keeps only in-frame clones here, not all; method: immunoSEQ multiplex PCR. The sample yields 110,000 or so clones, approximately 90% seen once. Sequenced input: PBMCs. The receptors were sampled from a man aged 18 to 29 in good health and CMV-seropositive. Both conserved end residues are part of each CDR3. Fields, in order: clone size, J gene, V gene, D gene, CDR3 protein, CDR3 DNA. D genes are given only for firm matches. Some rows mark clone size as missing; the rest say once, few, many or name a class of expanded clone.

-	TRBJ1-4	TRBV15	TRBD1	CATSRDRGTGYEKLFF	TGTGCCACCAGCAGAGATCGGGGGACAGGGTATGAAAAACTGTTTTTT
many	TRBJ2-7	TRBV11-2	-	CASSLGRGYEQYF	TGTGCCAGCAGCTTAGGCAGGGGCTACGAGCAGTACTTC
few	TRBJ1-2	TRBV2	-	CASSTDSSYGYTF	TGTGCCAGCAGTACTGACAGTTCTTATGGCTACACCTTC
-	TRBJ2-7	TRBV19	TRBD1	CASSTQGFPYEQYF	TGTGCCAGTAGTACACAGGGGTTCCCCTACGAGCAGTACTTC
once	TRBJ1-5	TRBV6-5	-	CASSRQRGGNQPQHF	TGTGCCAGCAGCCGCCAGCGGGGGGGCAATCAGCCCCAGCATTTT
few	TRBJ1-6	TRBV28	TRBD1	CASRRQGYNSPLHF	TGTGCCAGCAGGAGACAGGGGTATAATTCACCCCTCCACTTT
-	TRBJ1-5	TRBV6-5	-	CASRYSANQPQHF	TGTGCCAGCAGATACAGCGCAAATCAGCCCCAGCATTTT
-	TRBJ1-6	TRBV19	-	CASSISTGQISDSPLHF	TGTGCCAGTAGTATCAGTACTGGACAGATTAGTGATTCACCCCTCCACTTT
-	TRBJ2-3	TRBV5-6	TRBD2	CASSSVAGGYTDTQYF	TGTGCCAGCAGCTCAGTAGCGGGGGGTTACACAGATACGCAGTATTTT
-	TRBJ2-2	TRBV10-3	TRBD1	CAMTTGTGDTGELFF	TGTGCCATGACTACCGGGACAGGGGACACCGGGGAGCTGTTTTTT
-	TRBJ1-1	TRBV13	-	CASSERVLNTEAFF	TGTGCCAGCAGCGAACGAGTCTTGAACACTGAAGCTTTCTTT
-	TRBJ2-2	TRBV7-2	TRBD1	CASSPGQEAAGELFF	TGTGCCAGCAGCCCTGGACAGGAGGCGGCCGGGGAGCTGTTTTTT
-	TRBJ1-2	TRBV11-2	-	CASSVGHGDYYGYTF	TGTGCCAGCAGCGTCGGACACGGAGATTATTATGGCTACACCTTC
-	TRBJ2-5	TRBV7-2	-	CASSFRETQYF	TGTGCCAGCAGCTTCAGGGAGACCCAGTACTTC
-	TRBJ2-5	TRBV7-8	TRBD2	CASSYGLAGGKGDQETQYF	TGTGCCAGCAGCTACGGACTAGCGGGGGGAAAGGGGGACCAAGAGACCCAGTACTTC
-	TRBJ2-5	TRBV5-6	-	CASSLGGDQYF	TGTGCCAGCAGCCTTGGTGGAGACCAGTACTTC
-	TRBJ2-7	TRBV6-6	-	CASSRGASGEQYF	TGTGCCAGCAGTCGGGGGGCGAGTGGAGAGCAGTACTTC
-	TRBJ2-7	TRBV5-4	TRBD1	CASSLVGGDEQYF	TGTGCCAGCAGCTTGGTAGGGGGCGACGAGCAGTACTTC
-	TRBJ1-3	TRBV5-1	-	CASSLVSRGSSGNTIYF	TGCGCCAGCAGCTTGGTCTCCCGGGGGAGCTCTGGAAACACCATATATTTT
once	TRBJ2-7	TRBV30	-	CAWSLRDSEVYEQYF	TGTGCCTGGAGTCTCAGAGACTCCGAGGTCTACGAGCAGTACTTC
once	TRBJ1-1	TRBV6-1	-	CASSEARGYTEAFF	TGTGCCAGCAGTGAAGCCAGGGGATACACTGAAGCTTTCTTT
-	TRBJ1-6	TRBV2	TRBD1	CASSERGSTGGFNSPLHF	TGTGCCAGCAGCGAGAGGGGCTCGACAGGGGGGTTCAATTCACCCCTCCACTTT